Sequencing of this T cell receptor beta chain was carried out in a study of blood T cells in healthy people across ages. Sample donors were healthy Caucasian individuals that came from Russia, aged about 6 to 95. The CDR3 is 15 residues long. The ends were cut back, 5 bases at V and 0 bases at J, with 16 bases in the middle. Germline CDR1 is SQVTM and CDR2 is ANQGSEA. Alongside a J-beta primer mix, a sample-barcoded 5' primer served in a second PCR lasting roughly 7 to 11 cycles. TCRdb re-analysed the 5' RACE reads in MiXCR, keeping a single row per CDR3 protein. The data hold 1.8 million or so distinct CDR3 sequences, with more than 35% observed a single time.

The chain employs TRBV29-1 and TRBJ1-1; weak D call: TRBD1 (5 bases). The TCR sequence derives from a human donor in good health. The sequenced sample consisted of blood. CDR3 protein: CSVIVTDTMNTEAFF. For the CDR3, the DNA is TGCAGCGTTATTGTGACAGACACCATGAACACTGAAGCTTTCTTT.